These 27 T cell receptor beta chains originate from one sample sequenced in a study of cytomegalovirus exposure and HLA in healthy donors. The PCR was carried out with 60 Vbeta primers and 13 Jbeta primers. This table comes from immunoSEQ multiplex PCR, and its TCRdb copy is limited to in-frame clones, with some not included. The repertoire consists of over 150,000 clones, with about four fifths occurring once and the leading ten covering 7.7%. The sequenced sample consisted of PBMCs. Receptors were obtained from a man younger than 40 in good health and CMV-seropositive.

The DNA for the CDR3 is TGTGCCAGCAGAAACAACTACGAGCAGTACTTC. It encodes CASRNNYEQYF. The chain joins TRBV28 to TRBJ2-7; D unclear. CDR1 is MDHEN and CDR2 is SYDVKM in the germline V gene. The CDR3 is 11 residues long. V was clipped by 6 bases and J by 3 bases, with 6 bases between them.

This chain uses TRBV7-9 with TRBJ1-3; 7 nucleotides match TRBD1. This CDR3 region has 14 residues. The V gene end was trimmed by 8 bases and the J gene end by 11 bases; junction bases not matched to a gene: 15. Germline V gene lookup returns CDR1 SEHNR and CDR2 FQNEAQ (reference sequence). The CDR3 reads CASPLGTEIPPIYF. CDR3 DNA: TGTGCCAGCCCTTTGGGGACAGAAATCCCCCCCATATATTTT.

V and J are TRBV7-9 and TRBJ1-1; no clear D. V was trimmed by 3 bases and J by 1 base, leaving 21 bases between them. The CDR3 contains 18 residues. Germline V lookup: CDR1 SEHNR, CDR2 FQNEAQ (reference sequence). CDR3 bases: TGTGCCAGCAGCTTTCCGAGTTGGTATGGGCCAGCGAACACTGAAGCTTTCTTT. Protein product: CASSFPSWYGPANTEAFF.

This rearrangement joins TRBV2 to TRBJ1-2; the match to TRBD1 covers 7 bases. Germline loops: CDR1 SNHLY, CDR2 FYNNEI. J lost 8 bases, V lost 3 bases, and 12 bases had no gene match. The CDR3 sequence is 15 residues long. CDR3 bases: TGTGCCAGCAGTGACCCCGGGACAGAGGGTGGAGGCTACACCTTC. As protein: CASSDPGTEGGGYTF.

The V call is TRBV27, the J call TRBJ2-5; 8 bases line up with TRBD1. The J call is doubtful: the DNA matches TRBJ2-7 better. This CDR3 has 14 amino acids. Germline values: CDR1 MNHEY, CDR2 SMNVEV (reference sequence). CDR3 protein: CASSLGQGPYEQYF. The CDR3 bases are TGTGCCAGCAGTTTAGGACAGGGACCCTACGAGCAGTACTTC.

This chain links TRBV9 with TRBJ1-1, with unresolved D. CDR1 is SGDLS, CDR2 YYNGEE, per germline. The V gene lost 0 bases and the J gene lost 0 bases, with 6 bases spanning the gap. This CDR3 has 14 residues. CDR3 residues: CASSVGALNTEAFF. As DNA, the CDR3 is TGTGCCAGCAGCGTAGGGGCACTGAACACTGAAGCTTTCTTT.

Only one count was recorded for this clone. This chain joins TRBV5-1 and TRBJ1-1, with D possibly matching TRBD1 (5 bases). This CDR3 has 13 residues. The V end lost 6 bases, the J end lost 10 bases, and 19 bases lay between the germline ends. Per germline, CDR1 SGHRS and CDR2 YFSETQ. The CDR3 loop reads CASTAVGGSGAFF. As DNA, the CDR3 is TGCGCCAGCACCGCGGTCGGGGGGAGTGGAGCTTTCTTT.

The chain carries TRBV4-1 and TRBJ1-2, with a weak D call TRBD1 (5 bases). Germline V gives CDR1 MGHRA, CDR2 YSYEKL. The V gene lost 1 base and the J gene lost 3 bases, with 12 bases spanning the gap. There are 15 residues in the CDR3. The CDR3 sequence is CASSQGWGGDYGYTF. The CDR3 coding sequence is TGCGCCAGCAGCCAAGGGTGGGGGGGGGACTATGGCTACACCTTC.

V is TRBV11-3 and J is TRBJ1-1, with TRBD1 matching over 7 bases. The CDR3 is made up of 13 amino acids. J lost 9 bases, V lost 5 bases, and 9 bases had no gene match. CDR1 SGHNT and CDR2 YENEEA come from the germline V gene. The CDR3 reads CASSRTGATKAFF. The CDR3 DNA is TGTGCCAGCAGCCGTACAGGGGCCACCAAAGCTTTCTTT.

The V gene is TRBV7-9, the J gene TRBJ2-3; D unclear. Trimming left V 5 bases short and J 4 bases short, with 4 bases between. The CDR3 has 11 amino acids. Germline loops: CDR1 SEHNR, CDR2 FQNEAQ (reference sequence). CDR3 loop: CASSESDTQYF. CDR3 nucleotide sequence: TGTGCCAGCAGCGAGTCAGATACGCAGTATTTT.

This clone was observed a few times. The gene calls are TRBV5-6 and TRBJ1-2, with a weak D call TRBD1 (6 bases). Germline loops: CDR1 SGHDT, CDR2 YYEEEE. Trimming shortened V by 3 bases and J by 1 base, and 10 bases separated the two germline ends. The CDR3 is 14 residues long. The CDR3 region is CASSSTGLNYGYTF. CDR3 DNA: TGTGCCAGCAGCTCCACAGGGCTTAACTATGGCTACACCTTC.

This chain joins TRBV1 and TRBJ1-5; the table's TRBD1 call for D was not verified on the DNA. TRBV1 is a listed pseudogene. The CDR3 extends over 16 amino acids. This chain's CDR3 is CTSSQDPGRPNQPQHF. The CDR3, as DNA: TGCACCAGCAGCCAAGATCCTGGCAGGCCCAATCAGCCCCAGCATTTT.

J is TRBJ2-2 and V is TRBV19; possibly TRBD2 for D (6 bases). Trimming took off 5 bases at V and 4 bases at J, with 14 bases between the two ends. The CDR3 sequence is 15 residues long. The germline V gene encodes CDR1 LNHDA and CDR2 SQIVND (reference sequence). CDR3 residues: CASSEGGDFTGELFF. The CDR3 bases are TGTGCCAGTAGTGAAGGCGGGGACTTCACCGGGGAGCTGTTTTTT.

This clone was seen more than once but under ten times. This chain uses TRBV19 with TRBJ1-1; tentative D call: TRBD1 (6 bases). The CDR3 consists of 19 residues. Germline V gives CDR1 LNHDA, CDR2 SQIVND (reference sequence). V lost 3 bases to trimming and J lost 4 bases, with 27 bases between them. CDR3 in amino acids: CASSMGPSKWALDSTEAFF. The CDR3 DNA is TGTGCCAGTAGTATGGGCCCCTCCAAATGGGCCCTGGACAGCACTGAAGCTTTCTTT.

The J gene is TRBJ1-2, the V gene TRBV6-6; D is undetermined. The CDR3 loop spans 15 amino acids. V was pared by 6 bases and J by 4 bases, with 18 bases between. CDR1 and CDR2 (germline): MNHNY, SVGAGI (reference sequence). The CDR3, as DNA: TGTGCCAGCAGCAGTGACGGATTGGACTTCTATGGCTACACCTTC. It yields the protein CASSSDGLDFYGYTF.

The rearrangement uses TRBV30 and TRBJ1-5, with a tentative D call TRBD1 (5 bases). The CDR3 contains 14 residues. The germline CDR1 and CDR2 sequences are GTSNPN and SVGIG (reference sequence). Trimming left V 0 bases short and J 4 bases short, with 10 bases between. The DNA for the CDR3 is TGTGCCTGGAGTGTAATTGGGGGGAATCAGCCCCAGCATTTT. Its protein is CAWSVIGGNQPQHF. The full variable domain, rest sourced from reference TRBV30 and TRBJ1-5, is SQTIHQWPATLVQPVGSPLSLECTVEGTSNPNLYWYRQAAGRGLQLLFYSVGIGQISSEVPQNLSASRPQDRQFILSSKKLLLSDSGFYLCAWSVIGGNQPQHFGDGTRLSIL.

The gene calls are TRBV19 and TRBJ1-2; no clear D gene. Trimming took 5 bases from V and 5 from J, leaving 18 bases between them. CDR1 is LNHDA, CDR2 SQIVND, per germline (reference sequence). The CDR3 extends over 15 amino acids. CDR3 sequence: CASSPGLEGQYGYTF. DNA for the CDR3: TGTGCCAGTAGTCCCGGACTTGAGGGTCAATATGGCTACACCTTC.

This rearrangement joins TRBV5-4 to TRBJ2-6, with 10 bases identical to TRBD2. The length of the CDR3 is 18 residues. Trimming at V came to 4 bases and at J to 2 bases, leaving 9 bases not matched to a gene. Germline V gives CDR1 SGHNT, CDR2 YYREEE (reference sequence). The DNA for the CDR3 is TGTGCCAGCAGCCCCCTCCAGCGGGGGGGCCCTGGGGCCAACGTCCTGACTTTC. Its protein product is CASSPLQRGGPGANVLTF.

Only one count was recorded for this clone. CDR3 loop: CASSLVANEQFF. CDR3 bases: TGTGCCAGCAGCTTAGTAGCGAATGAGCAGTTCTTC. This chain links TRBV7-6 with TRBJ2-1, with a possible D match to TRBD2 (5 bases). V lost 1 base to trimming and J lost 7 bases, with 5 bases between them. Germline loops: CDR1 SGHVS, CDR2 FNYEAQ. CDR3 length equals 12 residues. Combining the CDR3 with reference TRBV7-6 and TRBJ2-1 gives the whole variable domain GAGVSQSPRYKVTKRGQDVALRCDPISGHVSLYWYRQALGQGPEFLTYFNYEAQQDKSGLPNDRFSAERPEGSISTLTIQRTEQRDSAMYRCASSLVANEQFFGPGTRLTVL.

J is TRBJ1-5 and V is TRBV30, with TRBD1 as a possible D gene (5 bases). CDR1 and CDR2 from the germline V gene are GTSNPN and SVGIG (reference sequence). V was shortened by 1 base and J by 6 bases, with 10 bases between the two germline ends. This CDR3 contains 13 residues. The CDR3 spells CAWSGGVAQPQHF. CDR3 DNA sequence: TGTGCCTGGAGTGGGGGGGTAGCTCAGCCCCAGCATTTT.

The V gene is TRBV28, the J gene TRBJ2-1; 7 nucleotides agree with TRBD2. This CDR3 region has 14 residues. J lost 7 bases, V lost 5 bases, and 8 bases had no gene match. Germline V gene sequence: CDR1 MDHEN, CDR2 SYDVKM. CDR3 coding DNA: TGTGCCAGCAGTCCGAGCGGGGTAAGGAATGAGCAGTTCTTC. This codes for CASSPSGVRNEQFF. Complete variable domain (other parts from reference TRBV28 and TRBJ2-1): DVKVTQSSRYLVKRTGEKVFLECVQDMDHENMFWYRQDPGLGLRLIYFSYDVKMKEKGDIPEGYSVSREKKERFSLILESASTNQTSMYLCASSPSGVRNEQFFGPGTRLTVL.

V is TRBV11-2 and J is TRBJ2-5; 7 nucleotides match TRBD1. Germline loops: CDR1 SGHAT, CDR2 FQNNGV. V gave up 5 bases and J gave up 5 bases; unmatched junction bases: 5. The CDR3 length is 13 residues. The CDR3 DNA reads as TGTGCCAGCAGCCCTGGGACAGAGGAGACCCAGTACTTC. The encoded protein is CASSPGTEETQYF.

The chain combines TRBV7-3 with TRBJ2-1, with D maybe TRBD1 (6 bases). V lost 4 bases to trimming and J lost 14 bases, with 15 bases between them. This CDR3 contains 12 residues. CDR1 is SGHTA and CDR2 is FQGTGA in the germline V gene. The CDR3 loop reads CASSWDTSRKFF. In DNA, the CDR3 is TGTGCCAGCAGCTGGGACACGTCTCGGAAGTTCTTC.

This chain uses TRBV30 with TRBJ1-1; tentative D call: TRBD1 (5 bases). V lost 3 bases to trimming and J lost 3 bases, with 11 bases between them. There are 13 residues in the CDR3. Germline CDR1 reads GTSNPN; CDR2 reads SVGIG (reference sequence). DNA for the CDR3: TGTGCCTGGAGCTTGGGGGACTACACTGAAGCTTTCTTT. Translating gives CAWSLGDYTEAFF.

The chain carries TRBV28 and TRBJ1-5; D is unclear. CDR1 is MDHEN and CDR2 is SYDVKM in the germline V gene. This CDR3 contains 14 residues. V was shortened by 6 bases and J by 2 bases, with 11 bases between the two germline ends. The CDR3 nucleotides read TGTGCCAGCAGCTCCGCTAGAGGCAATCAGCCCCAGCATTTT. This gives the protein CASSSARGNQPQHF.

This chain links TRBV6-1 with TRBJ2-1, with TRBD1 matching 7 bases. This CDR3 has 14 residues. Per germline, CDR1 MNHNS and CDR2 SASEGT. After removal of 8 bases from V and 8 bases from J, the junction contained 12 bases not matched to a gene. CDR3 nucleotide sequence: TGTGCCAGCGGCCTTAGGGGGCCTACCGATGAGCAGTTCTTC. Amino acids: CASGLRGPTDEQFF.

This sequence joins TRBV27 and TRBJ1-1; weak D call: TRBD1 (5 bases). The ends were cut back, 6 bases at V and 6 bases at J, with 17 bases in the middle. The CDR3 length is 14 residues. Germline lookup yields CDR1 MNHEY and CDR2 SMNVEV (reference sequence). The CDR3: CASRLRGHRSEAFF. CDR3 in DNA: TGTGCCAGCAGGCTAAGGGGCCACAGGTCTGAAGCTTTCTTT.